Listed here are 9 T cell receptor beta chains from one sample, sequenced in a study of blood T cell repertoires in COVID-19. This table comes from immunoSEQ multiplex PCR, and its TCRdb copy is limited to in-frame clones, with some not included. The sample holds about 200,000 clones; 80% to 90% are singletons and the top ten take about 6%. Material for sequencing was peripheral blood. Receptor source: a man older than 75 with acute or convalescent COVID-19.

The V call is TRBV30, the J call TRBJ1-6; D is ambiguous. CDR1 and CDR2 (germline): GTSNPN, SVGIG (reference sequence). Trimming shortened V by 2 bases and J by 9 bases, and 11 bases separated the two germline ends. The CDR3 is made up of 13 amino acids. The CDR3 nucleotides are TGTGCCTGGAGTACGAAAGGCGGTTCACCCCTCCACTTT. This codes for CAWSTKGGSPLHF.

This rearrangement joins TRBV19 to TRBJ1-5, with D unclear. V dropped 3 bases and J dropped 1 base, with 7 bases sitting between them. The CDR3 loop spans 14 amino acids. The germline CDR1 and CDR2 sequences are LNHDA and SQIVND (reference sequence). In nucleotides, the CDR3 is TGTGCCAGTAGTATGGGCCGGAGCAATCAGCCCCAGCATTTT. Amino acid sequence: CASSMGRSNQPQHF.

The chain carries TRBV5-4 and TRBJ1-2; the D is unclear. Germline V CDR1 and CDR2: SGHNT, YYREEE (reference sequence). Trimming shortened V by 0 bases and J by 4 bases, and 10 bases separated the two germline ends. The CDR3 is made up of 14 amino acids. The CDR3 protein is CASSLAGDIYGYTF. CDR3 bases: TGTGCCAGCAGCTTGGCCGGTGACATCTATGGCTACACCTTC. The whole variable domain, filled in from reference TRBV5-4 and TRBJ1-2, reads ETGVTQSPTHLIKTRGQQVTLRCSSQSGHNTVSWYQQALGQGPQFIFQYYREEENGRGNFPPRFSGLQFPNYSSELNVNALELDDSALYLCASSLAGDIYGYTFGSGTRLTVV.

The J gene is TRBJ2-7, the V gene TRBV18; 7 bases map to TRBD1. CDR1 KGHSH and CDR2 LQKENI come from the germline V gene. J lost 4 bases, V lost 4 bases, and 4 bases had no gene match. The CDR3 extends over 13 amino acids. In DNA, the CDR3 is TGTGCCAGCTCACTTACGGACAGGTACGAGCAGTACGTC. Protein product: CASSLTDRYEQYV.

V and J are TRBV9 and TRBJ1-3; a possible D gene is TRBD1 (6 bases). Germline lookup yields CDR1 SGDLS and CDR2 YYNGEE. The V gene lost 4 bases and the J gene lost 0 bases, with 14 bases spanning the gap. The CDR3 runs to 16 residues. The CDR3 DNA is TGTGCCAGCAGCCCCTGGACAGAAAACTCTGGAAACACCATATATTTT. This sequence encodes CASSPWTENSGNTIYF.

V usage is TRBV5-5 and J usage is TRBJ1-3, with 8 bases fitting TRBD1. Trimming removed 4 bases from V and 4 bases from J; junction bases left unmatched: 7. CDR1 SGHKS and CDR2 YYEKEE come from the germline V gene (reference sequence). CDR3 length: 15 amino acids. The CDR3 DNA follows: TGTGCCAGCAGCCAGGACAGGGTTGGCGGAAACACCATATATTTT. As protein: CASSQDRVGGNTIYF.

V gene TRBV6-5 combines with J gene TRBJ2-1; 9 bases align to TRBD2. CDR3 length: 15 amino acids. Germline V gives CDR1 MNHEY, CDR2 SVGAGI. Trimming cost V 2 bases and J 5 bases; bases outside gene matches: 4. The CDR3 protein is CASSYGGRADNEQFF. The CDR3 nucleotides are TGTGCCAGCAGTTACGGCGGGAGGGCCGACAATGAGCAGTTCTTC.

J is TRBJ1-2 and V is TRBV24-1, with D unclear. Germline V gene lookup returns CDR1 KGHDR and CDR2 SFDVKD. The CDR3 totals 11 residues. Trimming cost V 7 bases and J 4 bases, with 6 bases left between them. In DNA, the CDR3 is TGTGCCACCAGCTCGGTCTATGGCTACACCTTC. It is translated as CATSSVYGYTF.

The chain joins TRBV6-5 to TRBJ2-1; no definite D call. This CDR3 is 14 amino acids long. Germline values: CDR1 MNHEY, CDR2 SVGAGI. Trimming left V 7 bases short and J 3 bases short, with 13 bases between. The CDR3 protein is CASKNFGGYNEQFF. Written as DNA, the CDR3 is TGTGCCAGCAAGAACTTCGGCGGCTACAATGAGCAGTTCTTC.